Listed below are T cell receptor beta chains from one sample, sequenced in a study of Ad26.COV2.S vaccination and SARS-CoV-2 variants. TCRdb's copy holds only in-frame clones and misses some; the assay was immunoSEQ multiplex PCR. The sample contains 350,000 to 500,000 clones, approximately 92% of which appear only once. Sample: peripheral blood, taken in a trial of Ad26.COV2.S vaccine versus placebo. The receptors derive from a person between 18 and 65 years old who received the Ad26.COV2.S COVID-19 vaccine or a placebo. The CDR3 runs from the conserved cysteine through the conserved F or W. Fields, in order: V gene, clone size, J gene, D gene, CDR3 DNA, CDR3 protein. A D gene is named only where the DNA matches it firmly. Where a row states a size, it is once, few, many or the class of an expanded clone; other rows omit it.

V gene: TRBV5-1
clone size: once
J gene: TRBJ2-3
D gene: TRBD1
CDR3 DNA: TGCGCCAGCAGCTTAGGGACAGCTAGCACAGATACGCAGTATTTT
CDR3 protein: CASSLGTASTDTQYF

V gene: TRBV4-3
clone size: once
J gene: TRBJ1-1
D gene: TRBD1
CDR3 DNA: TGCGCCAGCAGCCCCCGGCTCGACAGGGACACTGAAGCTTTCTTT
CDR3 protein: CASSPRLDRDTEAFF

V gene: TRBV11-2
clone size: .
J gene: TRBJ1-2
D gene: .
CDR3 DNA: TGTGCCAGCAGCTCCGGGACGGACTATGGCTACACCTTC
CDR3 protein: CASSSGTDYGYTF

V gene: TRBV4-2
clone size: .
J gene: TRBJ1-3
D gene: TRBD1
CDR3 DNA: TGTGCCAGCAGCCAGGAAGGCCCCCGGACAGGGGGTGTCAGAAACACCATATATTTT
CDR3 protein: CASSQEGPRTGGVRNTIYF

V gene: TRBV6-6
clone size: .
J gene: TRBJ2-7
D gene: TRBD2
CDR3 DNA: TGTGCCAGCACCCTAGCGGGACCCGGGCGGTACGAGCAGTACTTC
CDR3 protein: CASTLAGPGRYEQYF

V gene: TRBV2
clone size: .
J gene: TRBJ1-1
D gene: TRBD1
CDR3 DNA: TGTGCCAGCAGTGGCGTGACAGGGGACACTGAAGCTTTCTTT
CDR3 protein: CASSGVTGDTEAFF

V gene: TRBV4-3
clone size: .
J gene: TRBJ2-7
D gene: .
CDR3 DNA: TGCGCCAGCAGCCAAGGCAGGGACTACGAGCAGTACTTC
CDR3 protein: CASSQGRDYEQYF

V gene: TRBV18
clone size: .
J gene: TRBJ1-6
D gene: TRBD1
CDR3 DNA: TGTGCCAGCTCACGGGGACAGGGGGACTCACCCCTCCACTTT
CDR3 protein: CASSRGQGDSPLHF

V gene: TRBV7-8
clone size: .
J gene: TRBJ1-1
D gene: .
CDR3 DNA: TGTGCCAGCAGCTTACTAGGCGGTCTCCCAACTGAAGCTTTCTTT
CDR3 protein: CASSLLGGLPTEAFF

V gene: TRBV6-5
clone size: .
J gene: TRBJ1-5
D gene: .
CDR3 DNA: TGTGCCAGCAGTTACAGGGTGGATCAGCCCCAGCATTTT
CDR3 protein: CASSYRVDQPQHF

V gene: TRBV6-5
clone size: .
J gene: TRBJ1-1
D gene: .
CDR3 DNA: TGTGCCAGCAGTTACGGACCCCCCACTGAAGCTTTCTTT
CDR3 protein: CASSYGPPTEAFF

V gene: TRBV19
clone size: few
J gene: TRBJ1-1
D gene: .
CDR3 DNA: TGTGCCAGTAGAGTCAGGTCTGAAGCTTTCTTT
CDR3 protein: CASRVRSEAFF

V gene: TRBV27
clone size: .
J gene: TRBJ1-2
D gene: .
CDR3 DNA: TGTGCCAGCAGTTTATCGATGCGAGGGAATGGCTACACCTTC
CDR3 protein: CASSLSMRGNGYTF

V gene: TRBV5-4
clone size: .
J gene: TRBJ2-1
D gene: TRBD2
CDR3 DNA: TGTGCCACCCTGGGGGGGGTCGGCTACAATGAGCAGTTCTTC
CDR3 protein: CATLGGVGYNEQFF

V gene: TRBV5-1
clone size: .
J gene: TRBJ1-1
D gene: .
CDR3 DNA: TGCGCCAGCAGCTTTTTTGACACGAACACTGAAGCTTTCTTT
CDR3 protein: CASSFFDTNTEAFF

V gene: TRBV28
clone size: .
J gene: TRBJ2-3
D gene: .
CDR3 DNA: TGTGCCAGCAGTGCCCCTGGTGGGGATACGCAGTATTTT
CDR3 protein: CASSAPGGDTQYF

V gene: TRBV11-3
clone size: few
J gene: TRBJ1-4
D gene: .
CDR3 DNA: TGTGCCAGCAGCTGGACAGTCTTGAGTGAAAAACTGTTTTTT
CDR3 protein: CASSWTVLSEKLFF

V gene: TRBV9
clone size: .
J gene: TRBJ1-5
D gene: .
CDR3 DNA: TGTGCCAGCAGCGTCGGTACAAGGCAGCCCCAGCATTTT
CDR3 protein: CASSVGTRQPQHF

V gene: TRBV5-8
clone size: .
J gene: TRBJ1-5
D gene: .
CDR3 DNA: TGTGCCAGCAGCCTTACAGCGTATCAGCCCCAGCATTTT
CDR3 protein: CASSLTAYQPQHF

V gene: TRBV30
clone size: .
J gene: TRBJ2-3
D gene: TRBD2
CDR3 DNA: TGTGCCAATGGGCCGGGGGGGGCAGATACGCAGTATTTT
CDR3 protein: CANGPGGADTQYF

V gene: TRBV7-3
clone size: .
J gene: TRBJ2-1
D gene: TRBD2
CDR3 DNA: TGTGCCAGCAGCATTAGCGGGGGTTCCTACAATGAGCAGTTCTTC
CDR3 protein: CASSISGGSYNEQFF

V gene: TRBV5-1
clone size: .
J gene: TRBJ1-4
D gene: .
CDR3 DNA: TGCGCCAGCAGCTCCCAGGGCATCGGTGAAAAACTGTTTTTT
CDR3 protein: CASSSQGIGEKLFF

V gene: TRBV6-2/TRBV6-3
clone size: .
J gene: TRBJ1-2
D gene: .
CDR3 DNA: TGTGCCAGCAGTCAGGGGCACTATGGCTACACCTTC
CDR3 protein: CASSQGHYGYTF

V gene: TRBV6-2/TRBV6-3
clone size: .
J gene: TRBJ2-1
D gene: .
CDR3 DNA: TGTGCCAGCAGTCTTCGCAGGGCCTATGAGCAGTTCTTC
CDR3 protein: CASSLRRAYEQFF